A selection of T cell receptor beta chains follows, all from one sample in a study of blood T cells in healthy people across ages. TCRdb re-derived calls from the 5' RACE reads in MiXCR, one entry per CDR3 protein. Counted here are 2 million or so distinct CDR3 sequences, 40% to 55% occurring once; the ten biggest clones make up over 2%. The sequenced sample consisted of blood. The receptors were gathered from a woman aged 40 to 49 in good health. The CDR3 runs from the conserved cysteine through the conserved F or W. Fields, in order: D gene, clone size, J gene, V gene, CDR3 DNA, CDR3 protein. A D gene is named only where the DNA matches it firmly. Rows may omit the clone size; those that give it use once, few, many or a size class.

TRBD2,-,TRBJ2-3,TRBV7-2,TGTGCCAGCAGCTTAGCGCGGCTAGCGGGAGGAGATACGCAGTATTTT,CASSLARLAGGDTQYF
TRBD1,-,TRBJ1-2,TRBV12-3/TRBV12-4,TGTGCCAGCAGCCAAAGGACAGGGGGCAGGGATGGCTACACCTTC,CASSQRTGGRDGYTF
-,-,TRBJ1-2,TRBV20-1,TGCAGTGCTAGAGCTACAGGGAATAACTATGGCTACACCTTC,CSARATGNNYGYTF
-,few,TRBJ2-5,TRBV5-5,TGTGCCAGCAGGCCCTCCGAGCCGTCCCTCGAAGAGACCCAGTACTTC,CASRPSEPSLEETQYF
-,few,TRBJ1-2,TRBV6-1,TGTGCCAGCGCTCGGGGGGACGCTAACTATGGCTACACCTTC,CASARGDANYGYTF
TRBD1,-,TRBJ1-6,TRBV10-3,TGTGCCGCCAGCGAAGGACAGGGGAATTCACCCCTCCACTTT,CAASEGQGNSPLHF
-,few,TRBJ2-5,TRBV15,TGTGCCACCAGTCAGGGGACGAACCAGTACTTC,CATSQGTNQYF
-,once,TRBJ1-6,TRBV20-1,TGCAGTGCTAGACAATATTCCCTCGGGACGCCGAATCCACCCCCCCACTTT,CSARQYSLGTPNPPPHF
-,-,TRBJ1-6,TRBV20-1,TGCAGTGCTAGAGAGGGTGGGGGGCTTGATTCACCCCTCCACTTT,CSAREGGGLDSPLHF
TRBD1,-,TRBJ2-7,TRBV11-2,TGTGCCAGCAGCTTAGGGGGAGACAGGGCCAGCGAGCAGTACTTC,CASSLGGDRASEQYF
-,-,TRBJ1-1,TRBV20-1,TGCAGTGCTGGCCGGACTGAAGCTTTCTTT,CSAGRTEAFF
TRBD1,few,TRBJ1-1,TRBV4-2,TGTGCCAGCAGGAGAGGGGGCGAGAACACTGAAGCTTTCTTT,CASRRGGENTEAFF
-,-,TRBJ2-7,TRBV27,TGTGCCAGCAGTTTTCAGTACGGGACCTACGAGCAGTACTTC,CASSFQYGTYEQYF
-,-,TRBJ2-1,TRBV6-5,TGTGCCAGCAGTAAACCACGGGGAGCGGCCAATGAGCAGTTCTTC,CASSKPRGAANEQFF
TRBD1,-,TRBJ1-6,TRBV25-1,TGTGCCAGCAGTGGACGTGAACAGGGGTTTAATTCACCCCTCCACTTT,CASSGREQGFNSPLHF
TRBD1,-,TRBJ2-7,TRBV6-5,TGTGCCAGCAGTTACCCCGGACAGGGGGGGAATGAGCAGTACTTC,CASSYPGQGGNEQYF
-,-,TRBJ2-7,TRBV4-3,TGCGCCAGCACCCAGAGCCGGGACTCAGCCTACGAGCAGTACTTC,CASTQSRDSAYEQYF
TRBD1,-,TRBJ2-5,TRBV14,TGTACCAGCAGCCGGACAGGGATGGAGACCCAGTACTTC,CTSSRTGMETQYF
TRBD1,-,TRBJ1-6,TRBV25-1,TGTGCCAGCAGTGAACTCGGTCAGGGGGATTCACCCCTCCACTTT,CASSELGQGDSPLHF
TRBD1,-,TRBJ2-6,TRBV6-5,TGTGCCAGCAGTTCTACGGGACAGGGGAAATCTGGGGCCAACGTCCTGACTTTC,CASSSTGQGKSGANVLTF
-,-,TRBJ2-1,TRBV27,TGTGCCAGCAGTTTGAGGCCGGGGGCGACTCAGAGCTCCTACAATGAGCAGTTCTTC,CASSLRPGATQSSYNEQFF
TRBD1,-,TRBJ2-7,TRBV12-3/TRBV12-4,TGTGCCAGCAGTCGTGGGACAGGACCATTTTACGAGCAGTACTTC,CASSRGTGPFYEQYF
TRBD1,-,TRBJ2-1,TRBV7-9,TGTGCCAGCACAGGGGGCCAGGGCAATGAGCAGTTCTTC,CASTGGQGNEQFF
TRBD1,few,TRBJ1-2,TRBV7-8,TGTGCCAGCAGCTTCGACAGGGTGGTCTATGGCTACACCTTC,CASSFDRVVYGYTF
TRBD1,-,TRBJ2-7,TRBV6-1,TGTGCCACCAAATACAGGGGATACTACGAGCAGTACTTC,CATKYRGYYEQYF
-,few,TRBJ2-7,TRBV4-2,TGTGCCAGCAGCATTACCGGACGGTCGAGCTCCTACGAGCAGTACTTC,CASSITGRSSSYEQYF
-,-,TRBJ2-5,TRBV5-6,TGTGCCAGCAGCTCCAGGGTTCGGGAGACCCAGTACTTC,CASSSRVRETQYF
-,-,TRBJ2-5,TRBV6-1,TGTGCCAGCAGCCAAATGGGGGAGCAAGAGACCCAGTACTTC,CASSQMGEQETQYF
TRBD1,-,TRBJ2-3,TRBV5-6,TGTGCCAGCAGCTTGGCTCTCGGACAGGTCACAGATACGCAGTATTTT,CASSLALGQVTDTQYF
TRBD1,few,TRBJ2-3,TRBV24-1,TGTGCCACCAGTTTCCGCGACAGGGGAAAAGATACGCAGTATTTT,CATSFRDRGKDTQYF
TRBD1,once,TRBJ2-7,TRBV27,TGTGCCAGCAGTTGGGGACAGGGGCTCTACGAGCAGTACTTC,CASSWGQGLYEQYF
-,-,TRBJ2-7,TRBV7-9,TGTGCCAGCAGTTTAGTGGGGTTCGGCGAGCAGTACTTC,CASSLVGFGEQYF
-,many,TRBJ1-2,TRBV10-3,TGTGCCACCTCCCCCGGGGAAGGCTACACCTTC,CATSPGEGYTF
TRBD2,-,TRBJ2-5,TRBV7-2,TGTGCCAGCAGCTTAGTCCCTAGCGGGGGGGCCGTCGAGACCCAGTACTTC,CASSLVPSGGAVETQYF
-,few,TRBJ2-4,TRBV7-2,TGTGCCAGCAGCGCGGACGGGGTCCTAGCCAAAAACATTCAGTACTTC,CASSADGVLAKNIQYF
TRBD1,-,TRBJ2-7,TRBV18,TGTGCCAGCTCACCCTCAGGGGGCATCCACTACGAGCAGTACTTC,CASSPSGGIHYEQYF
-,few,TRBJ1-5,TRBV11-1,TGTGCCAGCAGCTGCCACCGGACAGCTTCATTCAATCAGCCCCAGCATTTT,CASSCHRTASFNQPQHF
TRBD1,-,TRBJ2-7,TRBV29-1,TGCAGCGATATGACAGGGCAACACGAGCAGTACTTC,CSDMTGQHEQYF
TRBD1,-,TRBJ1-1,TRBV6-2/TRBV6-3,TGTGCCAGCAGTTACGGGACAGACCTGAACACTGAAGCTTTCTTT,CASSYGTDLNTEAFF
-,-,TRBJ2-3,TRBV6-5,TGTGCCAGCAGATGGGGAGCTGCGCAGTATTTT,CASRWGAAQYF
-,many,TRBJ1-1,TRBV14,TGTGCCAGCAGCCAAGCCACCAACAGGGCCGCTGAAGCTTTCTTT,CASSQATNRAAEAFF
-,many,TRBJ2-7,TRBV7-2,TGTGCCAGCAGCCCCCTCTACGAGCAGTACTTC,CASSPLYEQYF
TRBD2,-,TRBJ2-1,TRBV6-1,TGTGCCAGCAGTGAAGGACGAACTAGCGGATACAATGAGCAGTTCTTC,CASSEGRTSGYNEQFF
-,-,TRBJ1-2,TRBV7-3,TGTGCCCGAGACCACGGACAGTTTCCTCACTACACCTTC,CARDHGQFPHYTF
TRBD2,-,TRBJ2-5,TRBV11-2,TGTGCCAGCAGCTGGGGGCCTAGCGGGGCGGAGACCCAGTACTTC,CASSWGPSGAETQYF
-,-,TRBJ2-3,TRBV5-1,TGCGCCAGCAGCCGGACAGATAGCACAGATACGCAGTATTTT,CASSRTDSTDTQYF
-,-,TRBJ1-4,TRBV20-1,TGCAGTGCTACCCCACACAGTGAAAAACTGTTTTTT,CSATPHSEKLFF
TRBD2,once,TRBJ2-5,TRBV7-8,TGTGCCAGCCGCTTATACAGCGGGGGATTAGAGACCCAGTACTTC,CASRLYSGGLETQYF
-,few,TRBJ1-1,TRBV24-1,TGTGCCACCAGTGATCAGATGAACACTGAAGCTTTCTTT,CATSDQMNTEAFF
-,few,TRBJ1-6,TRBV20-1,TGCAGTGCTAGTAGGGCCCAGGGCTCCTATAATTCACCCCTCCACTTT,CSASRAQGSYNSPLHF
TRBD1,-,TRBJ2-1,TRBV6-6,TGTGCCAGCAGCTCTTGGGACAGGGTAGACAATGAGCAGTTCTTC,CASSSWDRVDNEQFF
-,-,TRBJ2-7,TRBV7-9,TGTGCCAGCAGGCGTGGGGAGAACGAGCAGTACTTC,CASRRGENEQYF